The 27 T cell receptor beta chains below all came from one sample that was sequenced in a study of early T cells in non-severe SARS-CoV-2 infection. From the 5' RACE reads, TCRdb called clonotypes with MiXCR, one entry per CDR3 protein. The sample records approximately 81,000 distinct CDR3 sequences, about an eighth being singletons. Material: whole blood. These TCRs come from an adult who was a healthcare worker with PCR-confirmed SARS-CoV-2 infection or an uninfected control (not recorded which).

The J gene is TRBJ1-5, the V gene TRBV21-1; the table names TRBD1, a call not compared with the DNA. TRBV21-1 corresponds to a pseudogene. The CDR3 is made up of 15 amino acids. The CDR3 is CASRLLTGNNQPQHF. CDR3 nucleotides: TGTGCCAGCAGGCTCCTGACAGGGAACAATCAGCCCCAGCATTTT.

This clonotype was counted between two and nine times. The chain carries TRBV7-6 and TRBJ2-1; TRBD2 agrees at 8 bases. The CDR3 loop spans 15 amino acids. Germline CDR1 and CDR2: SGHVS and FNYEAQ. J gave up 4 bases and V 3 bases, and 5 bases lay outside the gene matches. The CDR3 reads CASSLVGGAYNEQFF. The CDR3 nucleotides read TGTGCCAGCAGCTTGGTCGGGGGGGCGTACAATGAGCAGTTCTTC.

In its sample, this clonotype was seen a few times. The CDR3 region has the DNA TGTGCCAGCAGCAACACAGGGGGCAAGAACACTGAAGCTTTCTTT. Encoded protein: CASSNTGGKNTEAFF. V is TRBV13 and J is TRBJ1-1, with 9 bases that match TRBD1. Looked up from germline, CDR1 is PRHDT and CDR2 is FYEKMQ (reference sequence). The CDR3 sequence is 15 residues long. V trimming: 5 bases; J trimming: 1 base; junction bases outside the gene matches: 5.

This clonotype was recorded a few times. Compared with germline, one end of the junction differs, possibly owing to a read error. CDR3 in amino acids: CASSLAGAGAQETQYF. The CDR3 coding sequence is TGTGCTAGCAGCTTAGCGGGAGCGGGAGCGCAAGAGACCCAGTACTTC. The chain couples TRBV7-7 to TRBJ2-5, with 9 bases lining up with TRBD2. Germline-derived CDR1 and CDR2 are SSHAT and FNYEAQ (reference sequence). This CDR3 contains 16 residues.

This clonotype occurred a few times. The chain couples TRBV6-1 to TRBJ1-4, with 7 bases matching TRBD1. Trimming removed 4 bases from V and 2 bases from J; junction bases left unmatched: 10. The CDR3 is made up of 17 amino acids. Per the germline V gene, CDR1 is MNHNS and CDR2 is SASEGT. DNA for the CDR3: TGTGCCAGCAGTGCGAGACAGGGAATTAAGACTAATGAAAAACTGTTTTTT. It encodes CASSARQGIKTNEKLFF.

This clonotype showed up many times. The chain recombines TRBV19 with TRBJ1-3; D uncertain. The CDR3 spans 13 residues. CDR1 is LNHDA and CDR2 is SQIVND in the germline V gene (reference sequence). V was clipped by 8 bases and J by 8 bases, with 16 bases between them. CDR3 sequence reads: CASWSAWVDTIYF. CDR3 bases: TGTGCCAGTTGGAGTGCGTGGGTTGACACCATATATTTT.

This clonotype was counted at least ten times. The chain couples TRBV28 to TRBJ2-6, with TRBD2 as a possible D gene (5 bases). Germline V gives CDR1 MDHEN, CDR2 SYDVKM. The V end was cut by 6 bases, the J end by 3 bases, with 15 bases between. The CDR3 totals 16 residues. In nucleotides, the CDR3 is TGTGCCAGCAGCCCGAGCGGTGAGGGTGGGGCCAACGTCCTGACTTTC. This gives the protein CASSPSGEGGANVLTF.

This clonotype was detected many times. This chain uses TRBV7-2 with TRBJ2-1; 12 nucleotides match TRBD2. After removal of 5 bases from V and 5 bases from J, the junction contained 7 bases not matched to a gene. The germline CDR1 and CDR2 sequences are SGHTA and FQGNSA. This CDR3 contains 16 residues. The CDR3 coding sequence is TGTGCCAGCAGCAGACAGAGACTAGCGGGAGACAATGAGCAGTTCTTC. Protein sequence: CASSRQRLAGDNEQFF.

The J gene is TRBJ2-1, the V gene TRBV20-1, with D uncertain. The CDR3 length is 15 residues. With 0 bases removed from V and 4 bases from J, the gap between germline ends came to 13 bases. Germline V lookup: CDR1 DFQATT, CDR2 SNEGSKA (reference sequence). The CDR3 reads CSARDLVIQYNEQFF. In DNA, the CDR3 is TGCAGTGCTAGAGATCTCGTAATACAGTACAATGAGCAGTTCTTC.

This clonotype came up a few times. The rearrangement links TRBV2 to TRBJ2-1; TRBD2 matches 8 bases. V shed 5 bases and J 4 bases; nucleotides not matched to a gene: 4. The CDR3 covers 14 residues. Germline CDR1 is SNHLY and CDR2 is FYNNEI. In nucleotides, the CDR3 is TGTGCCAGCAGTCCGGGACTAGGATACAATGAGCAGTTCTTC. Translated, it gives CASSPGLGYNEQFF. The entire variable domain, with the rest obtained from reference TRBV2 and TRBJ2-1, is as follows: EPEVTQTPSHQVTQMGQEVILRCVPISNHLYFYWYRQILGQKVEFLVSFYNNEISEKSEIFDDQFSVERPDGSNFTLKIRSTKLEDSAMYFCASSPGLGYNEQFFGPGTRLTVL.

This chain links TRBV3-1 with TRBJ2-1, with 10 bases matching TRBD2. From germline, CDR1 is LGHDT and CDR2 YNNKEL (reference sequence). This CDR3 spans 13 amino acids. Losses at the gene ends were 3 bases for V and 15 bases for J; bases not matched to a gene: 8. CDR3 loop: CASSHLAGDDWFF. For the CDR3, the DNA is TGTGCCAGCAGCCATCTAGCGGGAGATGACTGGTTCTTC.

This clonotype was detected once. The junction and the germline gene differ at one end; a read error may be behind it. The genes are TRBV12-3 or TRBV12-4 and TRBJ2-7; 9 nucleotides agree with TRBD1. There are 20 residues in the CDR3. DNA of the CDR3: TGTGCCGGCAGACACCCCATCTCCGGGACAGGGACGAAAGTCTCCTACGAGCAGTACTTC. Translating gives CAGRHPISGTGTKVSYEQYF.

The V and J genes are TRBV20-1 and TRBJ2-7, with 8 bases lining up with TRBD2. The CDR3 spans 14 residues. CDR1 is DFQATT and CDR2 is SNEGSKA in the germline V gene (reference sequence). V was pared by 4 bases and J by 0 bases, with 5 bases of the junction left unmatched. The CDR3 loop reads CSAKSGSASYEQYF. Here the CDR3 DNA reads TGCAGTGCTAAAAGCGGGAGCGCCTCCTACGAGCAGTACTTC.

This clonotype is categorized as medium-sized. The chain is built from TRBV7-3 and TRBJ1-1; TRBD1 matches 7 bases. From germline, CDR1 is SGHTA and CDR2 FQGTGA. Losses at the gene ends were 4 bases for V and 10 bases for J; bases not matched to a gene: 9. There are 13 residues in the CDR3. The DNA of the CDR3 is TGTGCCAGCAGCTCGACAGGGAGAGAGAGAGCTTTCTTT. It specifies CASSSTGRERAFF. Supplemented by reference TRBV7-3 and TRBJ1-1, the full variable domain reads GAGVSQTPSNKVTEKGKYVELRCDPISGHTALYWYRQSLGQGPEFLIYFQGTGAADDSGLPNDRFFAVRPEGSVSTLKIQRTERGDSAVYLCASSSTGRERAFFGQGTRLTVV.

For the CDR3, the DNA is TGTGCCAGCTCACCTCAGACAGCGAACACTGAAGCTTTCTTT. Its translation is CASSPQTANTEAFF. The chain employs TRBV18 and TRBJ1-1; a possible D gene is TRBD1 (5 bases). This CDR3 has 14 residues. The V and J ends lost 3 bases and 1 base respectively, with 9 bases between them. Germline CDR1 KGHSH, CDR2 LQKENI.

This clonotype has only a few counts. The chain employs TRBV14 and TRBJ2-1, with a weak D call TRBD2 (6 bases). Trimming took 1 base from V and 9 from J, leaving 10 bases between them. Germline V lookup: CDR1 SGHDN, CDR2 FVKESK. The CDR3 sequence is 13 residues long. CDR3 protein: CASSQGLVGEQFF. The CDR3 region has the DNA TGTGCCAGCAGCCAAGGACTAGTTGGTGAGCAGTTCTTC.

This clonotype has a handful of counts. This chain joins TRBV7-9 and TRBJ1-4, with 8 bases lining up with TRBD1. Germline V CDR1 and CDR2: SEHNR, FQNEAQ (reference sequence). The CDR3 runs 14 residues. J was trimmed by 5 bases and V by 5 bases; bases with no gene match: 4. The CDR3 reads CASSLTGVNEKLFF. The CDR3 region has the DNA TGTGCCAGCAGCCTGACAGGGGTCAATGAAAAACTGTTTTTT. The full variable domain, with the rest looked up from reference TRBV7-9 and TRBJ1-4, is DTGVSQNPRHKITKRGQNVTFRCDPISEHNRLYWYRQTLGQGPEFLTYFQNEAQLEKSRLLSDRFSAERPKGSFSTLEIQRTEQGDSAMYLCASSLTGVNEKLFFGSGTQLSVL.

This clonotype showed up just a few times. J is TRBJ2-7 and V is TRBV4-1; 9 bases are a match to TRBD1. V gave up 4 bases and J gave up 1 base; unmatched junction bases: 5. Looked up from germline, CDR1 is MGHRA and CDR2 is YSYEKL. This CDR3 has 15 residues. The CDR3 protein is CASSPSGTGSYEQYF. DNA of the CDR3: TGCGCCAGCAGCCCTTCCGGGACAGGGTCCTACGAGCAGTACTTC.

This clonotype was counted ten times or more. DNA for the CDR3: TGTGCCAGCAGCTTTTTGGACAGGGACGTCAATGAGCAGTTCTTC. As protein: CASSFLDRDVNEQFF. The chain couples TRBV5-6 to TRBJ2-1; 8 bases map to TRBD1. CDR3 length: 15 amino acids. The V gene end was trimmed by 2 bases and the J gene end by 6 bases; junction bases not matched to a gene: 7. Looked up from germline, CDR1 is SGHDT and CDR2 is YYEEEE.

This chain joins TRBV27 and TRBJ1-5; D is unresolved. CDR3 length: 14 residues. With 2 bases removed from V and 1 base from J, the gap between germline ends came to 6 bases. CDR1 MNHEY and CDR2 SMNVEV come from the germline V gene (reference sequence). CDR3 in DNA: TGTGCCAGCAGTTTAGCAGGAAGCAATCAGCCCCAGCATTTT. Its translation is CASSLAGSNQPQHF.

Concerning this clonotype: A single base separates this from a much larger clone, so it may be a read error. The chain couples TRBV6-5 to TRBJ1-2; D ambiguous. The CDR3 spans 13 residues. CDR1 and CDR2 (germline): MNHEY, SVGAGI. Trimming pared 6 bases from V and 6 bases from J, leaving 14 bases between. Written as DNA, the CDR3 is TGTGCCAGCAGATCAATAGCAACGGATGGCTACACCTTC. Encoded protein: CASRSIATDGYTF.

The chain joins TRBV29-1 to TRBJ2-3, with a weak D call TRBD1 (6 bases). The CDR3 sequence is 10 residues long. Trimming removed 4 bases from V and 14 bases from J, with 13 bases in between. CDR1 and CDR2 from the germline V gene are SQVTM and ANQGSEA. The CDR3 reads CSVGRDRRYF. For the CDR3, the DNA is TGCAGCGTTGGTCGTGACAGGCGGTATTTT.

This clonotype was counted between two and nine times. The chain joins TRBV5-1 to TRBJ2-5, with D tentatively TRBD1 (6 bases). The germline CDR1 and CDR2 sequences are SGHRS and YFSETQ. The V gene lost 2 bases and the J gene lost 3 bases, with 8 bases spanning the gap. The CDR3 has 13 residues. CDR3 sequence: CASSFGQKETQYF. The CDR3 region has the DNA TGCGCCAGCAGCTTTGGACAGAAAGAGACCCAGTACTTC.

The chain employs TRBV29-1 and TRBJ2-2; a weak D match, TRBD2 (6 bases). CDR3 length: 11 residues. Germline assignment: CDR1 SQVTM and CDR2 ANQGSEA. V gave up 7 bases and J gave up 7 bases, with 10 bases separating them. CDR3 sequence (DNA): TGCAGCGCCGGGCGGGGCGGGGAGCTGTTTTTT. Its translation: CSAGRGGELFF.

The rearrangement links TRBV3-1 to TRBJ2-7; 13 bases fit TRBD2. Trimming took 4 bases from V and 2 from J; bases not matched to a gene: 5. Germline V gives CDR1 LGHDT, CDR2 YNNKEL (reference sequence). The length of the CDR3 is 16 residues. CDR3 sequence reads: CASSRGLAGTTYEQYF. In nucleotides, the CDR3 is TGTGCCAGCAGCCGGGGACTAGCGGGGACTACCTACGAGCAGTACTTC.

This clonotype was seen only a few times. The chain has TRBV11-2 and TRBJ2-2, with 10 positions matching TRBD2. This CDR3 spans 16 amino acids. CDR1 SGHAT and CDR2 FQNNGV come from the germline V gene. The junction had 11 bases not matched to a gene; V was cut back by 10 bases and J by 3 bases. The CDR3 is CATLEAGGPDTGELFF. DNA for the CDR3: TGTGCCACCCTTGAAGCGGGAGGGCCAGACACCGGGGAGCTGTTTTTT.

The table lists this clonotype with a few counts. The chain links TRBV7-9 to TRBJ2-5, with TRBD1 as a possible D gene (6 bases). The length of the CDR3 is 16 residues. V was clipped by 3 bases and J by 5 bases, with 19 bases between them. Germline CDR1 SEHNR, CDR2 FQNEAQ (reference sequence). The chain's CDR3 is CASSFMAGAFSETQYF. For the CDR3, the DNA is TGTGCCAGCAGCTTTATGGCAGGGGCCTTCTCGGAGACCCAGTACTTC.